This TCR beta chain was found in a study of cytomegalovirus exposure and HLA in healthy donors. Study observations and caveats: Later analysis showed TCR association rates varying by HLA locus, highest for DRB1 and lowest for HLA-C.

Germline V gene sequence: CDR1 SNHLY, CDR2 FYNNEI. There are 12 residues in the CDR3. Trimming took off 6 bases at V and 8 bases at J, with 11 bases between the two ends. The PCR employed 60 Vbeta primers together with 13 Jbeta primers. Libraries were prepared by immunoSEQ multiplex PCR; TCRdb keeps only in-frame clonotypes and omits some of them. This repertoire includes some 110,000 clones. For this clone: What it binds is not known.

Specimen: PBMCs. This receptor was identified in a man aged 25-45 years in good health and CMV-seronegative. This sequence joins TRBV2 and TRBJ2-1; TRBD2 is a possible D gene (5 bases). The CDR3 is CASRLTRDEQFF. The CDR3 DNA reads as TGTGCCAGCAGGTTAACTAGGGATGAGCAGTTCTTC.